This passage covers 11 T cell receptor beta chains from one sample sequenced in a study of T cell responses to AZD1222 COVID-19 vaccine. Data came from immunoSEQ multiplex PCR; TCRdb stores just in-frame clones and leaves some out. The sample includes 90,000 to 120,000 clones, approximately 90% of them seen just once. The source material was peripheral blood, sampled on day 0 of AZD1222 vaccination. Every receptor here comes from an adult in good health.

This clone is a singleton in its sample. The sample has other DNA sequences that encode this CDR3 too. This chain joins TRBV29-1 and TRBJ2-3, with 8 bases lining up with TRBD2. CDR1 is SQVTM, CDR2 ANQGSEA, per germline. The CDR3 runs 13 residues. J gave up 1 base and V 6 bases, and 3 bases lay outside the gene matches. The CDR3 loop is CSVNGGGTDTQYF. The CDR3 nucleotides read TGCAGCGTCAACGGGGGGGGCACAGATACGCAGTATTTT.

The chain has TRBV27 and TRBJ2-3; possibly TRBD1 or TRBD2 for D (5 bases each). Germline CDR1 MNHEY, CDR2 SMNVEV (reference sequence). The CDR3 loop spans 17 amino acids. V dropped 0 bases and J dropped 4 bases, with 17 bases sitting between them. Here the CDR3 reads CASSLSGSGGQSDTQYF. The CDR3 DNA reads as TGTGCCAGCAGTTTATCAGGGAGTGGGGGTCAGTCAGATACGCAGTATTTT.

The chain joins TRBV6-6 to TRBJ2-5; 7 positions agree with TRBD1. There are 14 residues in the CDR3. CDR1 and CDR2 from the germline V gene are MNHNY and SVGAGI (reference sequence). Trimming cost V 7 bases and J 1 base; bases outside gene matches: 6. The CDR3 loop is CASIKDRLQETQYF. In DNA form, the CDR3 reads TGTGCCAGCATTAAGGACAGGCTCCAAGAGACCCAGTACTTC.

The CDR3, as DNA: TGTGCCAGCAGTTCGTCCCAAGGGCCCCAGCATTTT. Its translation is CASSSSQGPQHF. The rearrangement uses TRBV6-5 and TRBJ1-5; D uncertain. Germline lookup yields CDR1 MNHEY and CDR2 SVGAGI. The V end was cut by 4 bases, the J end by 9 bases, with 10 bases between. This CDR3 spans 12 amino acids.

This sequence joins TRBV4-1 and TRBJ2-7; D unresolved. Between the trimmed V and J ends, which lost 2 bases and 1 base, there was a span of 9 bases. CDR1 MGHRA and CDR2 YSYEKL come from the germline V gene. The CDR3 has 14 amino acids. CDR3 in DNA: TGCGCCAGCAGCCAACGGACGGAGTCCTACGAGCAGTACTTC. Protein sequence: CASSQRTESYEQYF.

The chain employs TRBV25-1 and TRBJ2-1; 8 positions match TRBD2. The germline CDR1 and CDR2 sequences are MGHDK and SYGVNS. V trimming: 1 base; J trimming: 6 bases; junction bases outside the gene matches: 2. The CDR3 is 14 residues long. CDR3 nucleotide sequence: TGTGCCAGCAGTGAATGGGGACTAGTCAATGAGCAGTTCTTC. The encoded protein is CASSEWGLVNEQFF.

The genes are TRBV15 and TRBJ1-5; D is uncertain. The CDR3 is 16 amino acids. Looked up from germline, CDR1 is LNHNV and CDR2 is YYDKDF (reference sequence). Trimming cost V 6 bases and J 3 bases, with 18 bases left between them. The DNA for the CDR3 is TGTGCCACCAGTCTCGACCCGGGGAGAACCAATCAGCCCCAGCATTTT. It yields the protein CATSLDPGRTNQPQHF.

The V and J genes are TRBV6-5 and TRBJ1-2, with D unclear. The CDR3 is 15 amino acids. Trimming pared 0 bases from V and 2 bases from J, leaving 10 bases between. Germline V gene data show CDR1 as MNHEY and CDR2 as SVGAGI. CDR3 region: CASSYSLGQNYGYTF. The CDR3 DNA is TGTGCCAGCAGTTACTCCCTTGGCCAAAACTATGGCTACACCTTC.

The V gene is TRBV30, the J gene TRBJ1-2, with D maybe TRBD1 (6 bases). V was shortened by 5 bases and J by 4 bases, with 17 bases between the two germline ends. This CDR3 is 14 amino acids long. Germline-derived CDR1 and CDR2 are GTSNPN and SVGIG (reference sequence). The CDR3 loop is CAWVSREGGYGYTF. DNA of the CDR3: TGTGCCTGGGTTAGCAGGGAGGGGGGCTATGGCTACACCTTC.

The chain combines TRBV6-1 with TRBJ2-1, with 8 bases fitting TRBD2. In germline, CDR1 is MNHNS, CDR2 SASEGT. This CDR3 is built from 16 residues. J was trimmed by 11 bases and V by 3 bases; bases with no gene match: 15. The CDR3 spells CASSEFLGLVGGQQFF. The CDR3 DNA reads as TGTGCCAGCAGTGAGTTCTTGGGACTAGTGGGGGGGCAGCAGTTCTTC.

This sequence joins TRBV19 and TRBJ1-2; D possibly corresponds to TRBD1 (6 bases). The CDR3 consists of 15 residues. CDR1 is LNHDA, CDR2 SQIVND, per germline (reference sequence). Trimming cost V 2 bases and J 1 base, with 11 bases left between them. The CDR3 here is CASSIKQGFNYGYTF. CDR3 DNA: TGTGCCAGTAGTATAAAACAGGGATTTAACTATGGCTACACCTTC.